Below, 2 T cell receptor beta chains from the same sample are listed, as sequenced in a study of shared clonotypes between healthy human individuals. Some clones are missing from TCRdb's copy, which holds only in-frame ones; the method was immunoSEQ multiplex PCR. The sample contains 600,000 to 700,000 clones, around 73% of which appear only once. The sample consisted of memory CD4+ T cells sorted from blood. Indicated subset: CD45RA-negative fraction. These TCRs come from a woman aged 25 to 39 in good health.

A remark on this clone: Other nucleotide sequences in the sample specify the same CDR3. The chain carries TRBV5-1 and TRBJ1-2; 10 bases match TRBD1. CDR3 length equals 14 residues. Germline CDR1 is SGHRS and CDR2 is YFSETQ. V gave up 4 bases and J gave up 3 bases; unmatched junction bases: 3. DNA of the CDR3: TGCGCCAGCAGCGGAGGGACAGGGGACTATGGCTACACCTTC. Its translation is CASSGGTGDYGYTF.

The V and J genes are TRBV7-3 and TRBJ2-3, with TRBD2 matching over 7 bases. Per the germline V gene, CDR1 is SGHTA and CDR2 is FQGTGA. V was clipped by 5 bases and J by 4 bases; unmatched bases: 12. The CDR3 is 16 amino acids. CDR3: CASSKGDAGEADTQYF. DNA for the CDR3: TGTGCCAGCAGCAAAGGAGACGCGGGAGAAGCAGATACGCAGTATTTT.